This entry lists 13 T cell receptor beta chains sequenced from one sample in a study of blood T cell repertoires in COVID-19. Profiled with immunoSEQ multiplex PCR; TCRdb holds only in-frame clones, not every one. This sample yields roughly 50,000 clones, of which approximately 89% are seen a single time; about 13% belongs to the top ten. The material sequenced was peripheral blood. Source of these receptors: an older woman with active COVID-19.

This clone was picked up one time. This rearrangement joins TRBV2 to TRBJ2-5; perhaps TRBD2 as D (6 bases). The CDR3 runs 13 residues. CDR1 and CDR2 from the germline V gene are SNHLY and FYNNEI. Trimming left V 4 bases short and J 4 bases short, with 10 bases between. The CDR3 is CASSGREGETQYF. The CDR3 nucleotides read TGTGCCAGCAGTGGGAGGGAAGGAGAGACCCAGTACTTC. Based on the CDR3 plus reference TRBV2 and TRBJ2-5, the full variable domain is EPEVTQTPSHQVTQMGQEVILRCVPISNHLYFYWYRQILGQKVEFLVSFYNNEISEKSEIFDDQFSVERPDGSNFTLKIRSTKLEDSAMYFCASSGREGETQYFGPGTRLLVL.

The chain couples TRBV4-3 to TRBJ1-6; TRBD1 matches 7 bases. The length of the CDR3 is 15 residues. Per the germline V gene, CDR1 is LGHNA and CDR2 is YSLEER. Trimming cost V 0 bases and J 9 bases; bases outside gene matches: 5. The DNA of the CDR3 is TGCGCCAGCAGCCAAGAAACAGGGGTTGGTTCACCCCTCCACTTT. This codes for CASSQETGVGSPLHF.

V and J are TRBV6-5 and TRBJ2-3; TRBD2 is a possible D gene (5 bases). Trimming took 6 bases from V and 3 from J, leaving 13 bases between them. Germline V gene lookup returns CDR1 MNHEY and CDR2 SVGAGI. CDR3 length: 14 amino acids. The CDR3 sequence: CASRAIAPTDTQYF. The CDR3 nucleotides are TGTGCCAGCAGGGCAATAGCGCCGACAGATACGCAGTATTTT.

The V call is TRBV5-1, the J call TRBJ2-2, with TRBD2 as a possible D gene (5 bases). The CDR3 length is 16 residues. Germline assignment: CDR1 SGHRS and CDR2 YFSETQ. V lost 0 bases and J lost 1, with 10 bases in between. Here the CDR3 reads CASSLDGLLNTGELFF. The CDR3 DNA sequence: TGCGCCAGCAGCTTGGATGGACTCTTGAACACCGGGGAGCTGTTTTTT.

CDR3 DNA sequence: TGTGCCAGCAGGGAGAGCGGGGGACGGGGTACGCAGTATTTT. Its protein product is CASRESGGRGTQYF. The rearrangement uses TRBV6-5 and TRBJ2-3; 8 nucleotides agree with TRBD2. The trim removed 6 bases at V and 8 bases at J, leaving 10 bases unmatched. The germline gives CDR1 MNHEY, CDR2 SVGAGI. The CDR3 runs 14 residues.

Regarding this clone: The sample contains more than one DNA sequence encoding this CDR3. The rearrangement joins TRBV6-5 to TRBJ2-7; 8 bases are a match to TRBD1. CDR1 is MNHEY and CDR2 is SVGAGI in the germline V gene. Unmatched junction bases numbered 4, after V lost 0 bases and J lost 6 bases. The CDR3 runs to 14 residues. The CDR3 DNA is TGTGCCAGCAGTTACTCCAGGGGGCCAGGCGAGCAGTACTTC. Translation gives CASSYSRGPGEQYF.

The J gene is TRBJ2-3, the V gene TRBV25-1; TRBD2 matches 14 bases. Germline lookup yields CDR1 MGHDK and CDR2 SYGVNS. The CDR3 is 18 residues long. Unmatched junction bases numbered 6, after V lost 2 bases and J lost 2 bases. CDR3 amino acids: CASSEPRTSGGITDTQYF. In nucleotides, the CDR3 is TGTGCCAGCAGTGAACCCCGGACTAGCGGGGGGATCACAGATACGCAGTATTTT.

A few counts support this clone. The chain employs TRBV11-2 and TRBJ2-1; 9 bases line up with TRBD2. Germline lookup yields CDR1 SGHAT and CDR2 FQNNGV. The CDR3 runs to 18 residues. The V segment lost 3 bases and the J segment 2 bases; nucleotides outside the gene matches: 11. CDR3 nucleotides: TGTGCCAGCAGCTTGGGCGGGGGGGCCGTGTGGACCTACAATGAGCAGTTCTTC. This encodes CASSLGGGAVWTYNEQFF.

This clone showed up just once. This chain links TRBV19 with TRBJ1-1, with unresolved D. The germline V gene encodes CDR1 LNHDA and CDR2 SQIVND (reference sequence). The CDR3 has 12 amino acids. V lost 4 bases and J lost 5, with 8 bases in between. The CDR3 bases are TGTGCCAGTAGTAGCCGGGGAACTGAAGCTTTCTTT. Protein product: CASSSRGTEAFF.

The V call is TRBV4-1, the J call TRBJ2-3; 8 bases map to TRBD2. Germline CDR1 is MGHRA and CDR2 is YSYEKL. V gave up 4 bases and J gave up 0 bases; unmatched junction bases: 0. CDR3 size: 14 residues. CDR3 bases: TGCGCCAGCAGCCTAGCGGGAAGCACAGATACGCAGTATTTT. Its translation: CASSLAGSTDTQYF.

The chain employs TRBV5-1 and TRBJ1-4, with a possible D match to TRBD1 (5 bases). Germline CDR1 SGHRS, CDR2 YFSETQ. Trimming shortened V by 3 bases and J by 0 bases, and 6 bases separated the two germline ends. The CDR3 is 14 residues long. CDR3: CASSSQATNEKLFF. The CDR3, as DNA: TGCGCCAGCAGCTCACAGGCAACTAATGAAAAACTGTTTTTT.

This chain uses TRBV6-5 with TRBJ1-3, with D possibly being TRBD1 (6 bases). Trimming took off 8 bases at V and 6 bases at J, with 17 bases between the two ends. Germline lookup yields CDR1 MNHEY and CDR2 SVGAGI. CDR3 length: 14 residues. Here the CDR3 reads CASLQGGVVNTIYF. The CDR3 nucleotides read TGTGCCAGCTTGCAAGGGGGTGTTGTAAACACCATATATTTT.

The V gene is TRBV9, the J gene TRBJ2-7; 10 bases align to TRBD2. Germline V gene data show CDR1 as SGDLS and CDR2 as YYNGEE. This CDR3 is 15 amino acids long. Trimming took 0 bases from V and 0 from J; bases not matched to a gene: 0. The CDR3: CASSVASGGSYEQYF. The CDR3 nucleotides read TGTGCCAGCAGCGTAGCTAGCGGGGGCTCCTACGAGCAGTACTTC. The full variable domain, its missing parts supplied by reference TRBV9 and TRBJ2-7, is DSGVTQTPKHLITATGQRVTLRCSPRSGDLSVYWYQQSLDQGLQFLIQYYNGEERAKGNILERFSAQQFPDLHSELNLSSLELGDSALYFCASSVASGGSYEQYFGPGTRLTVT.